This T cell receptor (beta chain) was recorded in a study of T cell changes during pregnancy in multiple sclerosis. The method was immunoSEQ multiplex PCR; TCRdb's version includes in-frame clones alone and lacks a portion of them. Seen here are 30,000 or so clones, 75% to 95% observed once, and the top ten hold 5% to 8%. Sample: CD8+ T cells from peripheral blood mononuclear cells, taken before pregnancy. This receptor was identified in a female donor with multiple sclerosis, enrolled in a pregnancy study.

In DNA form, the CDR3 reads TGTGCCAGCAGCTTAGCGAGCGGAGAGGTGCACTATGGCTACACCTTC. This sequence encodes CASSLASGEVHYGYTF. V and J are TRBV7-9 and TRBJ1-2; no reliable D call. The CDR3 length is 16 residues. The germline V and J ends were trimmed by 0 bases and 3 bases, with 14 bases remaining between them. The germline V gene encodes CDR1 SEHNR and CDR2 FQNEAQ (reference sequence).